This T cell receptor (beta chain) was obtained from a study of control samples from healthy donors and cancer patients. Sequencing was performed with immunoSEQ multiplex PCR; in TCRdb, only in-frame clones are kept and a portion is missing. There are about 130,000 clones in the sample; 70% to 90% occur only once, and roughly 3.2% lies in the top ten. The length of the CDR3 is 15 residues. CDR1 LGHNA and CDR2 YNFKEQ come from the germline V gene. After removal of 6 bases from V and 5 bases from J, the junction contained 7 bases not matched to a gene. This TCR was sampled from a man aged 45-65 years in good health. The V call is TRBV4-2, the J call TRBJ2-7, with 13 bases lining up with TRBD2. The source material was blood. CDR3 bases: TGTGCCAGCAGTCTACTAGCGGGGGGGTTCAACGAGCAGTACTTC. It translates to CASSLLAGGFNEQYF.